This T cell receptor (beta chain) was observed in a study of T cells in Graves' hyperthyroidism and ophthalmopathy. This CDR3 spans 14 amino acids. V lost 7 bases and J 7 bases, leaving 20 bases between the germline ends. CDR1 is DFQATT and CDR2 is SNEGSKA in the germline V gene (reference sequence). TCR beta CDR3 region amplification was performed from RNA transcripts. The HTBI primer set served for first-round RT-PCR of the TCR CDR3. TCRdb re-analysed the multiplex PCR reads in MiXCR, keeping a single row per CDR3 protein. In the table there are roughly 500,000 distinct CDR3 sequences, 15% to 20% of which are singletons. This clonotype has at least ten counts.

The sample comprised blood. The clonotype comes from a woman in her 30s with Graves' ophthalmopathy. V usage is TRBV20-1 and J usage is TRBJ1-5; maybe TRBD1 (6 bases). The CDR3 here is CSVTGQPLRQPQHF. DNA of the CDR3: TGCAGTGTCACCGGACAGCCTTTGAGACAGCCCCAGCATTTT.